A single sample is the source of the 3 T cell receptor beta chains below, sequenced in a study of blood T cell repertoires in COVID-19. The data were produced by immunoSEQ multiplex PCR, yet TCRdb's version contains in-frame clones alone and is incomplete. The sample carries under 100,000 clones, around nine tenths recorded once. Sample: peripheral blood. These receptors were collected from a man aged 25 to 40 with acute or convalescent COVID-19.

This chain joins TRBV28 and TRBJ1-2; D is unclear. With 4 bases removed from V and 7 bases from J, the gap between germline ends came to 4 bases. The CDR3 is 10 residues long. Germline V gene sequence: CDR1 MDHEN, CDR2 SYDVKM. The CDR3 loop reads CASSSSGYTF. The CDR3 DNA follows: TGTGCCAGCAGTTCGTCTGGCTACACCTTC.

The V and J genes are TRBV19 and TRBJ2-3; no clear D. This CDR3 comprises 13 residues. The germline CDR1 and CDR2 sequences are LNHDA and SQIVND (reference sequence). V gave up 3 bases and J gave up 2 bases, with 6 bases separating them. CDR3 residues: CASSIPSTDTQYF. In nucleotides, the CDR3 is TGTGCCAGTAGTATCCCCTCCACAGATACGCAGTATTTT.

The J gene is TRBJ1-2, the V gene TRBV27, with D possibly matching TRBD1 (6 bases). CDR3 length equals 15 residues. Trimming cost V 2 bases and J 3 bases, with 13 bases left between them. In germline, CDR1 is MNHEY, CDR2 SMNVEV (reference sequence). CDR3 protein: CASSLVGGLDYGYTF. DNA for the CDR3: TGTGCCAGCAGTTTAGTCGGGGGGCTGGACTATGGCTACACCTTC.